Below, 14 T cell receptor beta chains from the same sample are listed, as sequenced in a study of blood T cells in healthy people across ages. Alongside a J-beta primer mix, a sample-barcoded 5' primer served in a second PCR lasting roughly 6 to 12 cycles. One entry per CDR3 protein, called by TCRdb with MiXCR from the 5' RACE reads. The data hold approximately 940,000 distinct CDR3 sequences, with roughly 50% observed a single time. Sequenced input: blood. The receptors originated from a man aged 25 to 40 in good health.

This sequence joins TRBV7-8 and TRBJ1-6, with D unclear. CDR1 and CDR2 (germline): SGHVS, FQNEAQ. The CDR3 extends over 16 amino acids. Trimming stripped 0 bases from V and 5 bases from J, with 11 bases between. The DNA of the CDR3 is TGTGCCAGCAGCTTAGCGTACGGGGTAGATAATTCACCCCTCCACTTT. Its protein is CASSLAYGVDNSPLHF.

The chain links TRBV20-1 to TRBJ2-1, with TRBD2 matching 8 bases. Germline CDR1 is DFQATT and CDR2 is SNEGSKA (reference sequence). The CDR3 spans 15 residues. The junction had 7 bases not matched to a gene; V was cut back by 0 bases and J by 6 bases. Here the CDR3 DNA reads TGCAGTGCTAGAGATCAGGCGGGAGGAGTCAATGAGCAGTTCTTC. This sequence encodes CSARDQAGGVNEQFF.

This rearrangement joins TRBV5-1 to TRBJ2-1; no definite D call. The CDR3 is 15 amino acids. The V and J ends lost 2 bases and 5 bases respectively, with 14 bases between them. Germline V gene sequence: CDR1 SGHRS, CDR2 YFSETQ. This chain's CDR3 is CASSFSQPLNNEQFF. The CDR3 bases are TGCGCCAGCAGCTTTTCACAGCCCCTCAACAATGAGCAGTTCTTC.

The J gene is TRBJ1-6, the V gene TRBV3-1, with D unresolved. This CDR3 spans 15 amino acids. In germline, CDR1 is LGHDT, CDR2 YNNKEL (reference sequence). V gave up 3 bases and J gave up 7 bases, with 13 bases separating them. CDR3 DNA: TGTGCCAGCAGCCAGAGGGTGCAGACAAATTCACCCCTCCACTTT. It codes for CASSQRVQTNSPLHF.

The chain carries TRBV29-1 and TRBJ2-1; 7 positions match TRBD1. Germline CDR1 reads SQVTM; CDR2 reads ANQGSEA. Trimming removed 6 bases from V and 7 bases from J; junction bases left unmatched: 3. The CDR3 consists of 11 residues. CDR3 sequence: CSVKGANEQFF. In DNA form, the CDR3 reads TGCAGCGTAAAGGGGGCAAATGAGCAGTTCTTC.

V usage is TRBV4-2 and J usage is TRBJ2-7, with TRBD2 as a possible D gene (6 bases). V dropped 2 bases and J dropped 6 bases, with 14 bases sitting between them. CDR3 length: 14 amino acids. Germline CDR1 reads LGHNA; CDR2 reads YNFKEQ. CDR3 region: CASSQRSQEGEQYF. In nucleotides, the CDR3 is TGTGCCAGCAGCCAACGATCCCAGGAGGGCGAGCAGTACTTC.

V usage is TRBV4-1 and J usage is TRBJ1-2; D not resolved. Germline loops: CDR1 MGHRA, CDR2 YSYEKL. CDR3 length: 15 residues. V lost 3 bases and J lost 3, with 14 bases in between. This chain's CDR3 is CASSQDPTEYYGYTF. In DNA, the CDR3 is TGCGCCAGCAGCCAGGACCCGACGGAATACTATGGCTACACCTTC.

The chain carries TRBV9 and TRBJ1-2; 8 bases match TRBD1. The CDR3 is made up of 15 amino acids. V lost 5 bases and J lost 2; bases outside the gene matches: 8. Per the germline V gene, CDR1 is SGDLS and CDR2 is YYNGEE. The chain's CDR3 is CASRASTGANYGYTF. In DNA, the CDR3 is TGTGCCAGCAGAGCATCGACAGGGGCAAACTATGGCTACACCTTC.

This clonotype was seen a single time. V gene TRBV7-2 combines with J gene TRBJ2-1; D is uncertain. The CDR3 has 18 residues. Germline CDR1 SGHTA, CDR2 FQGNSA. V was trimmed by 1 base and J by 0 bases, leaving 16 bases between them. CDR3 in amino acids: CASSLGLVGLSSYNEQFF. CDR3 coding DNA: TGTGCCAGCAGCTTAGGCCTGGTGGGCCTGAGCTCCTACAATGAGCAGTTCTTC.

Ten or more counts support this clonotype. The chain carries TRBV10-3 and TRBJ2-7; 8 bases are a match to TRBD1. Trimming took 7 bases from V and 0 from J; bases not matched to a gene: 5. The CDR3 is made up of 14 amino acids. The germline gives CDR1 ENHRY, CDR2 SYGVKD. CDR3 residues: CAITAGGLSYEQYF. Written as DNA, the CDR3 is TGTGCCATCACGGCAGGGGGCCTCTCCTACGAGCAGTACTTC.

The sample holds a few counts of this clonotype. The chain uses TRBV7-9 and TRBJ2-1, with 11 bases matching TRBD2. Unmatched junction bases numbered 7, after V lost 3 bases and J lost 9 bases. This CDR3 is 15 amino acids long. Germline values: CDR1 SEHNR, CDR2 FQNEAQ (reference sequence). The CDR3 loop reads CASSFLAGGPGEQFF. CDR3 nucleotide sequence: TGTGCCAGCAGCTTTCTAGCGGGGGGCCCTGGTGAGCAGTTCTTC. Together with reference TRBV7-9 and TRBJ2-1, the CDR3 gives the full variable domain: DTGVSQNPRHKITKRGQNVTFRCDPISEHNRLYWYRQTLGQGPEFLTYFQNEAQLEKSRLLSDRFSAERPKGSFSTLEIQRTEQGDSAMYLCASSFLAGGPGEQFFGPGTRLTVL.

This clonotype has a handful of counts. This chain joins TRBV4-1 and TRBJ2-4; the D gene is possibly TRBD1 (6 bases). CDR3 size: 13 residues. Germline CDR1 reads MGHRA; CDR2 reads YSYEKL. V shed 0 bases and J shed 12 bases, with 12 bases lying between them. This CDR3 is CASSQDTGQHQYF. CDR3 bases: TGCGCCAGCAGCCAAGATACAGGACAGCATCAGTACTTC.

The chain is built from TRBV6-5 and TRBJ1-1, with 7 bases lining up with TRBD1. The junction had 3 bases not matched to a gene; V was cut back by 2 bases and J by 12 bases. This CDR3 comprises 11 residues. Germline assignment: CDR1 MNHEY and CDR2 SVGAGI. CDR3 coding DNA: TGTGCCAGCAGTTACGGGGACAGTTCTTTCTTT. Residues: CASSYGDSSFF.

With respect to this clonotype: At one end, the junction sequence differs from germline, possibly due to a read error. This rearrangement joins TRBV7-2 to TRBJ2-1, with 9 bases matching TRBD2. Germline V gene sequence: CDR1 SGHTA, CDR2 FQGNSA. This CDR3 comprises 15 residues. The CDR3 loop is CASSLRRAGGDEQIF. The CDR3 DNA reads as TGTGCCAGCAGCCTCAGACGAGCGGGGGGCGATGAGCAGATCTTC.